A selection of T cell receptor beta chains follows, all from one sample in a study of technical replicates of blood from a few donors. Clones were read by immunoSEQ multiplex PCR, and TCRdb kept only the in-frame ones, dropping some. The sample carries 40,000 to 60,000 clones, approximately 86% recorded once. The sequenced sample consisted of PBMCs. The origin of the receptors is a human donor in good health. Some clones in this sample may be carry-over from other donors' samples. Both conserved end residues are part of each CDR3. A D gene is named only where the DNA matches it firmly. Some rows mark clone size as missing; the rest say once, few, many or name a class of expanded clone.

cdr3_length	v_call	d_call	j_call	clone_size	cdr3_aa	cdr3_nt
15	TRBV15	.	TRBJ2-7	.	CATSRGGGQSGEQYF	TGTGCCACCAGCAGAGGAGGGGGACAGAGCGGGGAGCAGTACTTC
13	TRBV11-3	.	TRBJ2-1	.	CASSLPGRNEQFF	TGTGCCAGCAGCTTACCGGGGAGAAATGAGCAGTTCTTC
15	TRBV7-2	.	TRBJ2-1	.	CASSLVLGGHNEQFF	TGTGCCAGCAGCTTAGTACTAGGAGGGCACAATGAGCAGTTCTTC
15	TRBV25-1	.	TRBJ1-1	.	CASSEYLGGNTEAFF	TGTGCCAGCAGTGAATATTTGGGGGGGAACACTGAAGCTTTCTTT
15	TRBV27	.	TRBJ2-7	.	CASSFTAGPLGKQYF	TGTGCCAGCAGTTTCACGGCAGGGCCTCTAGGCAAGCAGTACTTC
15	TRBV5-1	.	TRBJ2-5	.	CASSLGPTEQETQYF	TGCGCCAGCAGCTTGGGCCCGACTGAACAAGAGACCCAGTACTTC
17	TRBV25-1	TRBD2	TRBJ2-1	.	CASSELGTSGTYNEQFF	TGTGCCAGCAGTGAACTCGGGACTAGCGGAACTTACAATGAGCAGTTCTTC
17	TRBV14	TRBD2	TRBJ2-1	.	CASSQGLAGGRYNEQFF	TGTGCCAGCAGCCAGGGACTAGCGGGGGGGCGGTACAATGAGCAGTTCTTC
19	TRBV15	TRBD2	TRBJ2-5	.	CATSRDPSGGLEYQETQYF	TGTGCCACCAGCAGAGATCCCAGCGGGGGGCTTGAGTACCAAGAGACCCAGTACTTC
16	TRBV4-2	.	TRBJ1-1	few	CASTSNRGSMNTEAFF	TGTGCCAGCACCTCAAACCGGGGGTCGATGAACACTGAAGCTTTCTTT
15	TRBV6-5	TRBD1	TRBJ1-1	.	CASSSAGTGVAEAFF	TGTGCCAGCAGTTCAGCCGGGACAGGGGTTGCTGAAGCTTTCTTT
11	TRBV25-1	.	TRBJ2-5	.	CASSDLGTQYF	TGTGCCAGCAGTGACCTCGGGACCCAGTACTTC
17	TRBV5-1	TRBD1	TRBJ1-2	once	CASSQPGTGGANYGYTF	TGCGCCAGCAGCCAACCCGGGACAGGGGGAGCTAACTATGGCTACACCTTC
18	TRBV4-1	TRBD1	TRBJ1-2	.	CASSLQTGTGDVIYGYTF	TGCGCCAGCAGCCTTCAAACCGGGACAGGGGATGTTATCTATGGCTACACCTTC
17	TRBV4-1	TRBD2	TRBJ2-3	.	CASSQEWSSGSSDTQYF	TGCGCCAGCAGCCAAGAATGGTCTAGCGGGAGTTCAGATACGCAGTATTTT
14	TRBV27	TRBD1	TRBJ1-5	.	CASSLTGDNQPQHF	TGTGCCAGCAGTTTAACAGGGGACAATCAGCCCCAGCATTTT
17	TRBV21-1	.	TRBJ1-1	.	CASSKGIGQGAFTEAFF	TGTGCCAGCAGCAAAGGAATCGGACAGGGGGCATTTACTGAAGCTTTCTTT
11	TRBV30	.	TRBJ1-1	medium-sized	CAWSVSLEAFF	TGTGCCTGGAGTGTATCACTTGAAGCTTTCTTT
16	TRBV5-1	TRBD2	TRBJ2-2	once	CASRGLAGDNTGELFF	TGCGCCAGCCGAGGACTAGCGGGGGACAACACCGGGGAGCTGTTTTTT
15	TRBV15	.	TRBJ1-2	.	CATSRDPGLNYGYTF	TGTGCCACCAGCAGAGATCCGGGACTCAACTATGGCTACACCTTC
18	TRBV4-3	.	TRBJ2-6	.	CASSQASYYGAGANVLTF	TGCGCCAGCAGCCAAGCCTCGTACTATGGAGCTGGGGCCAACGTCCTGACTTTC
11	TRBV5-5	TRBD2	TRBJ2-1	once	CASSRGEEQFF	TGTGCCAGCAGCCGGGGGGAGGAGCAGTTCTTC
12	TRBV19	.	TRBJ2-3	.	CARPVGTDTQYF	TGTGCCAGACCGGTGGGCACAGATACGCAGTATTTT
15	TRBV19	TRBD1	TRBJ1-5	.	CASSIGTGGNQPQHF	TGTGCCAGTAGTATAGGGACAGGGGGCAATCAGCCCCAGCATTTT
19	TRBV12-5	.	TRBJ1-5	.	CASGLVPSGHLNSNQPQHF	TGTGCTAGTGGTTTGGTACCCTCGGGACACCTAAATAGCAATCAGCCCCAGCATTTT
13	TRBV29-1	.	TRBJ1-2	.	CSVDRATNYGYTF	TGCAGCGTTGACAGGGCCACTAACTATGGCTACACCTTC
12	TRBV2	.	TRBJ2-5	.	CASGAFQETQYF	TGTGCCTCAGGGGCCTTTCAAGAGACCCAGTACTTC
16	TRBV7-2	TRBD1	TRBJ1-1	.	CASSLQPDRVNTEAFF	TGTGCCAGCAGCCTGCAACCGGACAGGGTGAACACTGAAGCTTTCTTT
15	TRBV5-1	.	TRBJ2-7	.	CASSLDTGLSSEQYF	TGCGCCAGCAGCTTGGATACAGGTTTGTCCAGCGAGCAGTACTTC
15	TRBV5-1	TRBD2	TRBJ2-1	.	CASSGGLAAYNEQFF	TGCGCCAGCAGCGGAGGACTAGCAGCCTACAATGAGCAGTTCTTC
19	TRBV19	TRBD1	TRBJ1-5	.	CASRGKTGGPFFFNQPQHF	TGTGCCAGTAGGGGGAAGACAGGGGGGCCCTTCTTCTTTAATCAGCCCCAGCATTTT
15	TRBV7-2	.	TRBJ1-5	.	CASSPGRGSNQPQHF	TGTGCCAGCAGCCCAGGAAGGGGAAGCAATCAGCCCCAGCATTTT
14	TRBV19	.	TRBJ1-5	.	CASRGLFGGQPQHF	TGTGCCAGTAGGGGGTTATTCGGGGGTCAGCCCCAGCATTTT
16	TRBV11-1	.	TRBJ1-1	.	CASSRGVQGSNTEAFF	TGTGCCAGCAGCCGGGGGGTACAGGGATCGAACACTGAAGCTTTCTTT
15	TRBV5-1	TRBD1	TRBJ2-1	.	CASSSDRGGPNEQFF	TGCGCCAGCAGCTCGGACAGGGGCGGACCCAATGAGCAGTTCTTC
13	TRBV7-9	.	TRBJ1-4	.	CASSVRGNEKLFF	TGTGCCAGCAGCGTCCGGGGGAATGAAAAACTGTTTTTT
15	TRBV6-5	TRBD1	TRBJ1-2	once	CASSSLTGNNYGYTF	TGTGCCAGCAGTTCCCTGACAGGGAATAACTATGGCTACACCTTC
14	TRBV5-1	.	TRBJ2-4	.	CASSLAGPKNIQYF	TGCGCCAGCAGCTTGGCGGGTCCCAAAAACATTCAGTACTTC
12	TRBV11-2	.	TRBJ1-2	.	CASSSPGHGYTF	TGTGCCAGCAGCTCCCCTGGGCATGGCTACACCTTC
14	TRBV7-8	TRBD2	TRBJ2-7	.	CASTPTSASYEQYF	TGTGCCAGCACCCCGACTAGCGCCTCCTACGAGCAGTACTTC
15	TRBV7-3	TRBD1	TRBJ1-2	.	CASSYMTGEGGGYTF	TGTGCCAGCAGCTACATGACAGGGGAGGGAGGTGGCTACACCTTC